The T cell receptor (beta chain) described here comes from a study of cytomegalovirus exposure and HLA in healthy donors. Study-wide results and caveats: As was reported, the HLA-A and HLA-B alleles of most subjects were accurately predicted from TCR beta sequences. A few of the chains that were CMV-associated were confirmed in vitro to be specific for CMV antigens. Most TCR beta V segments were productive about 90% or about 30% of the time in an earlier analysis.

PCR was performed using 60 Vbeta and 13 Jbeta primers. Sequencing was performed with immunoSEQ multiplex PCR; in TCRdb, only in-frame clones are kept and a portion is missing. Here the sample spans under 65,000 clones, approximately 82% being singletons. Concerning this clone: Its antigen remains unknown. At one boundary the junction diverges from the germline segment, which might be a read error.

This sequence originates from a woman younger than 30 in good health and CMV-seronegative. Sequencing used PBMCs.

The CDR3 bases are TGTGCCTGGAGGGTTAACAGACATAATTCACCCCCCCACTTT. It is translated as CAWRVNRHNSPPHF. The chain combines TRBV30 with TRBJ1-6; the D is unclear. This CDR3 is 14 amino acids long. CDR1 and CDR2 (germline): GTSNPN, SVGIG (reference sequence).